This entry concerns a single TCR beta chain. This sample was taken from a study of blood T cell repertoires in COVID-19. Study information: Spain, Italy and the United States supplied samples that represented acute and convalescent COVID-19. In each case, the material was cDNA or gDNA derived from T cells, B-cell-depleted T cells, or PBMCs.

Clones were sequenced by immunoSEQ multiplex PCR, and TCRdb holds only the in-frame ones, with some missing. Among around 230,000 clones listed, roughly 89% were seen once. Self-reported history from a screening survey and questionnaire set each donor's cohort. The CDR3 is 14 residues long. V lost 2 bases, J lost 6 bases, and 10 bases lay in between. CDR1 and CDR2 (germline): MNHEY, SMNVEV (reference sequence). This TCR came from a woman aged 25 to 45 with acute COVID-19. The sample consisted of PBMCs or T cells enriched from blood (not recorded which). The rearrangement uses TRBV27 and TRBJ2-2, with D possibly TRBD1 on 5 matching bases. The CDR3 coding sequence is TGTGCCAGCAGTTTAGGGGCTCGGGCCGGGGAGCTGTTTTTT. Its protein product is CASSLGARAGELFF.